This T cell receptor (beta chain) derives from a study of shared clonotypes between healthy human individuals. Points from the study as a whole: Only blood underwent sampling, and tissue repertoires likely differ.

The V end lost 3 bases, the J end lost 6 bases, and 9 bases lay between the germline ends. This CDR3 spans 13 amino acids. Germline V gene data show CDR1 as MGHDK and CDR2 as SYGVNS. Concerning this clone itself: The antigen is undetermined.

Clones were read by immunoSEQ multiplex PCR, and TCRdb kept only the in-frame ones, dropping some. This table holds about 480,000 clones, about four fifths found once. The source material was PBMCs. This receptor was identified in a middle-aged woman in good health. Some clones in this sample may be carry-over from other donors' samples. The genes are TRBV25-1 and TRBJ2-1; D possibly corresponds to TRBD1 (5 bases). Written as DNA, the CDR3 is TGTGCCAGCAGTGACAGGGCACGCAATGAGCAGTTCTTC. Its protein product is CASSDRARNEQFF.